The present entry profiles one T cell receptor beta chain with its context. Sequenced by immunoSEQ multiplex PCR; TCRdb stores in-frame clones only, minus some. The table has 140,000 or so clones, under 90% seen once. This specimen belongs to a study of control samples from healthy donors and cancer patients. Looked up from germline, CDR1 is SGHAT and CDR2 is FQNNGV. Trimming cost V 3 bases and J 4 bases; bases outside gene matches: 3. This CDR3 spans 13 amino acids. This TCR was sampled from a man under 40 in good health. The J gene is TRBJ2-7, the V gene TRBV11-2; 7 nucleotides align to TRBD2. Sequenced material: blood. The CDR3 bases are TGTGCCAGCAGCTTTTTCGGGGGGTACGAGCAGTACTTC. Its translation: CASSFFGGYEQYF.